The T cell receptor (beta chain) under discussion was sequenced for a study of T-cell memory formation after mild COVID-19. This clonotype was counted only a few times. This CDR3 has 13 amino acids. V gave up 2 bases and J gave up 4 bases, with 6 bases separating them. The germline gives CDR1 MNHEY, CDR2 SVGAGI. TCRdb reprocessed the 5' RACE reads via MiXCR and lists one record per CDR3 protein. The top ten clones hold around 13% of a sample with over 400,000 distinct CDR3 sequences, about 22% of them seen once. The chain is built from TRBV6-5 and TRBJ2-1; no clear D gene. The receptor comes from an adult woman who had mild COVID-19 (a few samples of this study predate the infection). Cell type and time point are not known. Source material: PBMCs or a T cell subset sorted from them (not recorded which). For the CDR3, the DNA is TGTGCCAGCAGTTACGAGCCTTACAATGAGCAGTTCTTC. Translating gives CASSYEPYNEQFF.